This entry concerns a single T cell receptor (beta chain). Its antigen is currently not known. Nothing much larger sits one base from this clone, and base qualities are not available. The data are from a study of T cell changes during pregnancy in multiple sclerosis (dated by TCRdb to between 2018 and 2020). Notes on the research overall: Changes in the T cell repertoire over the course of pregnancy were examined in this study in women with multiple sclerosis.

From its cysteine to its phenylalanine, the CDR3 spans 14 amino acids. Left in the record is the CDR3 DNA by itself, 42 bases read in frame from the first base. Per the germline V gene (reference sequence), GTSNPN is the CDR1 and SVGIG is the CDR2. From V the trimming removes 5 bases and from J it removes 0 bases, while the gene matches leave 7 bases of the junction unaccounted for. Receptors were amplified or captured by the immunoSEQ multiplex PCR assay. This immuneACCESS table, as held by TCRdb, lists in-frame sequences with V and J called but not all clones. Of the missing ones, under half trace to an unresolved V gene in checked studies; the others have no known cause. For this sample there are 25,000 to 30,000 clones; about 85% appear just once. The biggest ten clones account for roughly 8.5% of the sample.

This TCR derives from a female donor with multiple sclerosis, enrolled in a pregnancy study. The sequencing used CD8+ T cells from peripheral blood mononuclear cells, collected after pregnancy. This chain joins TRBV30 to TRBJ2-7, with TRBD1 matching 7 junction bases. The nucleotides are TGTGCCTGGGACGCGACAGGGTCCTCCTACGAGCAGTACTTC. This encodes CAWDATGSSYEQYF.